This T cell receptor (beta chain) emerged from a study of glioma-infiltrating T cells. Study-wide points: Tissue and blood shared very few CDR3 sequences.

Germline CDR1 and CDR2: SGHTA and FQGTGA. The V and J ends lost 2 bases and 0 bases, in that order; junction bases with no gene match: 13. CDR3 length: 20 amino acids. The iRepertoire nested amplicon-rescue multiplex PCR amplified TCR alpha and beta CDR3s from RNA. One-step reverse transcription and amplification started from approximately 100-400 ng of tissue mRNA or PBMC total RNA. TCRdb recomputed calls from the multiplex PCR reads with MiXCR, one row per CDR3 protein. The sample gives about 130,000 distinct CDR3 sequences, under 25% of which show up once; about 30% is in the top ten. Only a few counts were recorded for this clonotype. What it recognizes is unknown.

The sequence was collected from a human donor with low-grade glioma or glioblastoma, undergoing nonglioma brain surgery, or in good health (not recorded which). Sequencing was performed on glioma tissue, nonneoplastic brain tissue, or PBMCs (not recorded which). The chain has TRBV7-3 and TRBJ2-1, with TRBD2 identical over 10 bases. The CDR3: CASSLWAAESGGVSYNEQFF. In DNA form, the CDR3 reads TGTGCCAGCAGCTTATGGGCGGCGGAGAGCGGGGGGGTCTCCTACAATGAGCAGTTCTTC.